The present T cell receptor beta chain was sequenced within a study of neurological immune-mediated disorders. Via MiXCR, TCRdb re-called the 5' RACE reads, giving one row per CDR3 protein. The sample has around 62,000 distinct CDR3 sequences; over 4% are singletons. This clonotype was found many times. Its antigen is not known. There are 14 residues in the CDR3. The junction had 7 bases not matched to a gene; V was cut back by 4 bases and J by 6 bases. Germline-derived CDR1 and CDR2 are SEHNR and FQNEAQ (reference sequence). Study results and limitations: Phylogenetic grouping put 18 of 34 multiple sclerosis patients' repertoires into one related-CDR3 cluster, a possible signature. Patients with HTLV-1-associated myelopathy had the highest level of TCR clonal expansion, whereas patients with multiple sclerosis had the lowest level, falling beneath the level found in healthy controls. None of the CDR3 amino acid sequences of expanded clones were shared across subjects, and this suggested private repertoires in all groups. The multiple sclerosis repertoire cluster had no clinical or MRI correlate.

The TCR sequence derives from a man over 45 with multiple sclerosis. J is TRBJ1-2 and V is TRBV7-9; 8 bases agree with TRBD1. The sample taken for sequencing was PBMCs. CDR3 residues: CASSSNRGSHGYTF. CDR3 sequence (DNA): TGTGCCAGCAGCTCTAACAGGGGGAGCCATGGCTACACCTTC.